A single sample is the source of the 4 T cell receptor beta chains below, sequenced in a study of beta chain features in type 1 diabetes. General study results and limits: Type 1 diabetes patients had moderately but significantly shorter TCRB CDR3s in all four CD4+ subsets.

Antigens for these TCRs are unknown. Expressed TCRB transcripts were sequenced after all isolated RNA was converted to cDNA. The repertoire was sequenced with immunoSEQ multiplex PCR; TCRdb's copy has only in-frame clones and lacks some. This table holds some 660,000 clones, roughly 13% found once. Sequenced: naive CD4+ T cells from blood. The source of these receptors is a man between 18 and 35 years old with type 1 diabetes.

This clone was observed a handful of times. This chain uses TRBV5-1 with TRBJ2-3, with no clear D. V lost 4 bases to trimming and J lost 3 bases, with 15 bases between them. CDR1 is SGHRS and CDR2 is YFSETQ in the germline V gene. This CDR3 contains 15 residues. The CDR3 here is CASSLDLLETDTQYF. CDR3 in DNA: TGCGCCAGCAGCCTCGACCTGCTTGAGACAGATACGCAGTATTTT.

The chain employs TRBV7-2 and TRBJ2-2; D remains unclear. The germline CDR1 and CDR2 sequences are SGHTA and FQGNSA. The V end was cut by 1 base, the J end by 7 bases, with 4 bases between. CDR3 length equals 12 residues. This chain's CDR3 is CASSLDVGELFF. CDR3 bases: TGTGCCAGCAGCTTAGACGTCGGGGAGCTGTTTTTT.

This clone was found a few times. This chain joins TRBV4-1 and TRBJ1-2; D is possibly TRBD1 (6 bases). V lost 0 bases and J lost 8, with 10 bases in between. Looked up from germline, CDR1 is MGHRA and CDR2 is YSYEKL. The CDR3 spans 13 residues. The CDR3: CASSQDRGRGYTF. The CDR3 nucleotides read TGCGCCAGCAGCCAAGACAGGGGTAGGGGCTACACCTTC.

This chain links TRBV9 with TRBJ2-7; D assignment may be TRBD1 or TRBD2 (5 bases each). Germline assignment: CDR1 SGDLS and CDR2 YYNGEE. The V end was cut by 4 bases, the J end by 4 bases, with 18 bases between. The CDR3 runs 15 residues. The CDR3 loop reads CASSLRDGVGYEQYF. Here the CDR3 DNA reads TGTGCCAGCAGCCTTAGGGACGGGGTCGGATACGAGCAGTACTTC.